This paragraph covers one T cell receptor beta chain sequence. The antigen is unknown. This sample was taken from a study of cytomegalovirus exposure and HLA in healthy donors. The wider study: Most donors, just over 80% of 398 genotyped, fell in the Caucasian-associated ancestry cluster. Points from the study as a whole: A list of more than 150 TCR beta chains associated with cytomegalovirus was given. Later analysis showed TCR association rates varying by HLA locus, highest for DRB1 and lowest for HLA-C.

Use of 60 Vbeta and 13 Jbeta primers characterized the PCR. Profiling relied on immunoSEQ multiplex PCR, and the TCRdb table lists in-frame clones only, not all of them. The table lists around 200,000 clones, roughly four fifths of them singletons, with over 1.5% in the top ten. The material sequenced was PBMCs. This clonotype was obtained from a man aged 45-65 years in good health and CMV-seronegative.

The CDR3 DNA follows: TGTGCCAGCAGCAGGGACAGGGGAGGGCAAGAGACCCAGTACTTC. Translated: CASSRDRGGQETQYF. The V call is TRBV2, the J call TRBJ2-5; 10 bases match TRBD1. The germline CDR1 and CDR2 sequences are SNHLY and FYNNEI. The CDR3 has 15 amino acids. With 6 bases clipped from V and 2 bases from J, the junction kept 6 bases outside the gene matches. The full variable domain, rest sourced from reference TRBV2 and TRBJ2-5, is EPEVTQTPSHQVTQMGQEVILRCVPISNHLYFYWYRQILGQKVEFLVSFYNNEISEKSEIFDDQFSVERPDGSNFTLKIRSTKLEDSAMYFCASSRDRGGQETQYFGPGTRLLVL.